This entry lists 27 T cell receptor beta chains sequenced from one sample in a study of beta chain features in type 1 diabetes. The study reverse transcribed the entire isolated RNA, so it sequenced expressed TCRB transcripts. Generated by immunoSEQ multiplex PCR, the TCRdb table keeps only in-frame clones and is missing some. Of hundreds of thousands of clones listed, around 10% were seen once; the top ten hold over 0.035%. Material for sequencing was naive CD4+ T cells from blood. All receptors come from a woman aged 18-29 years in good health.

CDR3 bases: TGCAGTGCTAGCCAACATTATGAGCAGTTCTTC. Its translation: CSASQHYEQFF. V gene TRBV20-1 combines with J gene TRBJ2-1; D call uncertain. This CDR3 is 11 amino acids long. Per the germline V gene, CDR1 is DFQATT and CDR2 is SNEGSKA (reference sequence). The ends were cut back, 3 bases at V and 8 bases at J, with 8 bases in the middle.

This sequence joins TRBV7-2 and TRBJ2-1; TRBD2 aligns across 8 bases. Germline lookup yields CDR1 SGHTA and CDR2 FQGNSA. This CDR3 has 17 amino acids. Losses at the gene ends were 5 bases for V and 4 bases for J; bases not matched to a gene: 13. The CDR3 spells CASSPGLAGLAYNEQFF. The CDR3 DNA follows: TGTGCCAGCAGCCCCGGGCTAGCGGGTTTGGCTTACAATGAGCAGTTCTTC.

This clone was seen more than once but under ten times. V usage is TRBV7-2 and J usage is TRBJ1-5, with 8 bases that match TRBD1. The CDR3 covers 15 residues. Per germline, CDR1 SGHTA and CDR2 FQGNSA. V dropped 6 bases and J dropped 6; count of bases not matched to a gene: 10. The CDR3 nucleotides read TGTGCCAGCAGTACAGGACAGGGAGAAGTTCAGCCCCAGCATTTT. Protein sequence: CASSTGQGEVQPQHF.

This clone was seen a few times. The genes are TRBV19 and TRBJ1-2; possible D gene TRBD1, 6 bases. In germline, CDR1 is LNHDA, CDR2 SQIVND (reference sequence). Trimming shortened V by 6 bases and J by 4 bases, and 12 bases separated the two germline ends. The CDR3 length is 13 residues. The CDR3 here is CASSTGQIYGYTF. The DNA of the CDR3 is TGTGCCAGTAGCACAGGACAGATCTATGGCTACACCTTC.

The rearrangement uses TRBV7-9 and TRBJ2-7, with D possibly TRBD1 on 5 matching bases. From germline, CDR1 is SEHNR and CDR2 FQNEAQ (reference sequence). Trimming left V 0 bases short and J 6 bases short, with 6 bases between. This CDR3 comprises 12 residues. Here the CDR3 reads CASSLAGLEQYV. CDR3 in DNA: TGTGCCAGCAGCTTAGCGGGGCTCGAGCAGTACGTC.

The chain couples TRBV5-1 to TRBJ2-5, with 8 bases matching TRBD2. CDR1 is SGHRS and CDR2 is YFSETQ in the germline V gene. Losses at the gene ends were 3 bases for V and 3 bases for J; bases not matched to a gene: 4. The CDR3 runs to 14 residues. CDR3 bases: TGCGCCAGCAGCTGGGGGACTAGAGAAGAGACCCAGTACTTC. Its protein is CASSWGTREETQYF. Drawing the rest from reference TRBV5-1 and TRBJ2-5, the complete variable domain is KAGVTQTPRYLIKTRGQQVTLSCSPISGHRSVSWYQQTPGQGLQFLFEYFSETQRNKGNFPGRFSGRQFSNSRSEMNVSTLELGDSALYLCASSWGTREETQYFGPGTRLLVL.

This clone occurred a few times. The V call is TRBV9, the J call TRBJ2-1; D perhaps matches TRBD2 (6 bases). V was shortened by 4 bases and J by 3 bases, with 11 bases between the two germline ends. CDR3 size: 14 residues. Germline-derived CDR1 and CDR2 are SGDLS and YYNGEE. The CDR3 spells CASSSGGFYNEQFF. The CDR3 DNA follows: TGTGCCAGCAGCTCCGGGGGATTCTACAATGAGCAGTTCTTC.

This clone was observed a few times. The genes are TRBV4-1 and TRBJ2-4; D may be TRBD2 (6 bases). Germline values: CDR1 MGHRA, CDR2 YSYEKL. Trimming took off 5 bases at V and 1 base at J, with 15 bases between the two ends. The CDR3 spans 16 residues. This CDR3 reads CASSYPGATAKNIQYF. CDR3 in DNA: TGCGCCAGCAGCTACCCGGGAGCGACCGCCAAAAACATTCAGTACTTC.

J is TRBJ2-3 and V is TRBV7-2; D possibly uses TRBD1 or TRBD2 (6 bases each). CDR1 and CDR2 from the germline V gene are SGHTA and FQGNSA. The CDR3 has 15 residues. Trimming removed 6 bases from V and 4 bases from J, with 17 bases in between. CDR3 region: CASRTKGGNSDTQYF. Written as DNA, the CDR3 is TGTGCCAGCAGGACTAAGGGGGGTAACTCAGATACGCAGTATTTT.

V and J are TRBV14 and TRBJ2-3; the match to TRBD2 covers 11 bases. The J segment lost 9 bases and the V segment lost 1 base, leaving 6 bases of the junction unmatched. The length of the CDR3 is 15 residues. Germline V CDR1 and CDR2: SGHDN, FVKESK. CDR3 bases: TGTGCCAGCAGCCAAGGACTAGCGGGGCCCCCGACGCAGTATTTT. Amino acids: CASSQGLAGPPTQYF.

The chain recombines TRBV7-8 with TRBJ2-7; 7 positions agree with TRBD1. J lost 3 bases, V lost 4 bases, and 6 bases had no gene match. This CDR3 is built from 14 residues. Germline V gives CDR1 SGHVS, CDR2 FQNEAQ. In nucleotides, the CDR3 is TGTGCCAGCAGCTCGGACAGGCGATTCTACGAGCAGTACTTC. Translated, it gives CASSSDRRFYEQYF.

The chain carries TRBV7-2 and TRBJ2-7; perhaps TRBD1 as D (5 bases). The CDR3 length is 13 residues. Trimming left V 5 bases short and J 7 bases short, with 15 bases between. CDR1 is SGHTA and CDR2 is FQGNSA in the germline V gene. In DNA form, the CDR3 reads TGTGCCAGCAGCCCAAACAGGCGCGATGAGCAGTACGTC. Translation: CASSPNRRDEQYV.

The sample holds a few counts of this clone. The chain is built from TRBV7-9 and TRBJ1-5; D uncertain. Looked up from germline, CDR1 is SEHNR and CDR2 is FQNEAQ (reference sequence). Trimming took 4 bases from V and 7 from J, leaving 8 bases between them. CDR3 length equals 12 residues. CDR3 in amino acids: CASSSGVQPQHF. The CDR3 DNA sequence: TGTGCCAGCAGCTCGGGAGTGCAGCCCCAGCATTTT.

This sequence joins TRBV5-1 and TRBJ2-5; D unclear. CDR1 and CDR2 from the germline V gene are SGHRS and YFSETQ. V was clipped by 4 bases and J by 1 base, with 8 bases between them. CDR3 length equals 13 residues. CDR3 residues: CASSRTSQETQYF. In nucleotides, the CDR3 is TGCGCCAGCAGCAGGACCTCCCAAGAGACCCAGTACTTC.

The J gene is TRBJ1-1, the V gene TRBV9, with a weak D call TRBD1 (5 bases). CDR3 size: 15 residues. Trimming stripped 1 base from V and 0 bases from J, with 10 bases between. Germline CDR1 SGDLS, CDR2 YYNGEE. CDR3 residues: CASSVSTEMNTEAFF. The DNA of the CDR3 is TGTGCCAGCAGCGTATCGACAGAAATGAACACTGAAGCTTTCTTT.

Ten or more counts support this clone. This specimen includes other DNA sequences encoding the same CDR3. The chain links TRBV29-1 to TRBJ2-5; D is perhaps TRBD1 (6 bases). CDR3 size: 12 residues. V shed 4 bases and J shed 4 bases, with 10 bases lying between them. The germline CDR1 and CDR2 sequences are SQVTM and ANQGSEA. The chain's CDR3 is CSVVGRGETQYF. DNA of the CDR3: TGCAGCGTTGTCGGCAGGGGAGAGACCCAGTACTTC.

This CDR3 reads CASSSQAGGLSNEQFF. DNA of the CDR3: TGTGCCAGCAGCTCTCAAGCGGGAGGGCTCTCCAATGAGCAGTTCTTC. This chain links TRBV7-2 with TRBJ2-1, with 10 bases aligning to TRBD2. Germline loops: CDR1 SGHTA, CDR2 FQGNSA. Germline trimming cut 4 bases from V and 6 bases from J; bases unmatched to any gene: 9. There are 16 residues in the CDR3.

This chain connects TRBV20-1 to TRBJ2-2, with unresolved D. In germline, CDR1 is DFQATT, CDR2 SNEGSKA (reference sequence). There are 11 residues in the CDR3. V lost 5 bases and J lost 4, with 5 bases in between. CDR3 sequence (DNA): TGCAGTGCTGGCCGCACCGGGGAGCTGTTTTTT. Translated: CSAGRTGELFF.

A few counts support this clone. The chain couples TRBV14 to TRBJ2-7; 9 positions agree with TRBD2. The CDR3 loop spans 15 amino acids. V was pared by 2 bases and J by 2 bases, with 4 bases of the junction left unmatched. The germline CDR1 and CDR2 sequences are SGHDN and FVKESK. The CDR3 DNA sequence: TGTGCCAGCAGCCAACTGACTAGCGGAACCTACGAGCAGTACTTC. This gives the protein CASSQLTSGTYEQYF.

The chain recombines TRBV6-1 with TRBJ2-5, with no clear D. Germline CDR1 and CDR2: MNHNS and SASEGT. Trimming took off 6 bases at V and 8 bases at J, with 16 bases between the two ends. The CDR3 is 13 amino acids. In DNA, the CDR3 is TGTGCCAGCAGGGAATGGGCCACGAGTACCCAGTACTTC. Translating it yields CASREWATSTQYF.

The gene calls are TRBV2 and TRBJ1-1, with D perhaps matching TRBD1 (5 bases). This CDR3 spans 15 amino acids. Germline assignment: CDR1 SNHLY and CDR2 FYNNEI. V was cut by 4 bases and J by 1 base, with 13 bases left in between. The DNA for the CDR3 is TGTGCCAGCAGTGCCCTCGGGGCAGAGAACACTGAAGCTTTCTTT. Amino acid sequence: CASSALGAENTEAFF.

This clone was detected only a few times. The chain recombines TRBV6-5 with TRBJ1-1, with TRBD1 identical over 8 bases. J gave up 1 base and V 4 bases, and 8 bases lay outside the gene matches. Per germline, CDR1 MNHEY and CDR2 SVGAGI. This CDR3 spans 16 amino acids. In DNA form, the CDR3 reads TGTGCCAGCAGTTCCGCCGGGACAGGAGAGAACACTGAAGCTTTCTTT. It encodes CASSSAGTGENTEAFF.

This clone occurred a few times. The chain joins TRBV5-1 to TRBJ2-3; no clear D. Trimming removed 6 bases from V and 2 bases from J, with 13 bases in between. CDR3 length equals 14 residues. CDR1 and CDR2 from the germline V gene are SGHRS and YFSETQ. CDR3 sequence (DNA): TGCGCCAGCAACCTTGGGCAAACCACAGATACGCAGTATTTT. This gives the protein CASNLGQTTDTQYF.

The chain uses TRBV2 and TRBJ1-1; no firm D call. Germline CDR1 reads SNHLY; CDR2 reads FYNNEI. The CDR3 sequence is 10 residues long. Trimming cost V 7 bases and J 11 bases, with 11 bases left between them. DNA of the CDR3: TGTGCCAGCACAGAAGATGAGGCTTTCTTT. It yields the protein CASTEDEAFF.

There are a few counts of this clone. V and J are TRBV6-6 and TRBJ1-1; TRBD1 matches 7 bases. Germline V gene sequence: CDR1 MNHNY, CDR2 SVGAGI (reference sequence). V trimming: 5 bases; J trimming: 4 bases; junction bases outside the gene matches: 10. CDR3 size: 15 residues. The CDR3 spells CASSTPSQGSTEAFF. The CDR3 DNA sequence: TGTGCCAGCAGTACCCCTTCACAGGGGAGCACTGAAGCTTTCTTT.

This chain joins TRBV7-2 and TRBJ2-3, with 8 bases aligning to TRBD2. This CDR3 is 17 amino acids long. CDR1 SGHTA and CDR2 FQGNSA come from the germline V gene. V trimming: 2 bases; J trimming: 6 bases; junction bases outside the gene matches: 13. CDR3 residues: CASSLFPLRGAGDTQYF. The CDR3 DNA reads as TGTGCCAGCAGCTTATTCCCGCTGCGGGGGGCCGGGGATACGCAGTATTTT.

This CDR3 is CASSSQVSSYEQYF. The CDR3 DNA reads TGTGCCAGCAGCTCACAGGTGAGCTCCTACGAGCAGTACTTC. The rearrangement joins TRBV5-4 to TRBJ2-7; D is possibly TRBD1 (5 bases). V shed 3 bases and J shed 0 bases, with 10 bases lying between them. Germline V gene data show CDR1 as SGHNT and CDR2 as YYREEE (reference sequence). This CDR3 is 14 amino acids long.